This TCR beta chain was found in a study of memory CD8 T cells in hepatitis C reinfection. The sample's time point: pre-reinfection, 55 to 20 weeks before reinfection detection. No in vitro expansion preceded TCR sequencing of the sorted cells. V dropped 5 bases and J dropped 5; count of bases not matched to a gene: 5. This CDR3 has 15 amino acids. Germline-derived CDR1 and CDR2 are SGHAT and FQNNGV. TCRdb's table, derived via immunoSEQ multiplex PCR, lists solely in-frame clones and lacks some. The table lists 40,000 to 60,000 clones, roughly 86% of them singletons. The sequence was collected from a man aged 18 to 30 with hepatitis C virus infection. Sequencing was carried out using naive CD8+ T cells sorted from blood. This chain connects TRBV11-2 to TRBJ2-1, with 11 bases matching TRBD1. The CDR3, as DNA: TGTGCCAGCAGCACCCGGGACAGGGGGGACAATGAGCAGTTCTTC. Translation: CASSTRDRGDNEQFF.